A selection of T cell receptor beta chains follows, all from one sample in a study of beta chain features in type 1 diabetes. Sequencing used immunoSEQ multiplex PCR; TCRdb keeps in-frame clones, though not all of them. The sample carries about 180,000 clones, approximately 8.4% recorded once. Material for sequencing was central memory CD4+ T cells from blood. The receptor source for this set is a man aged 18 to 30 with type 1 diabetes. Each CDR3 is given with its conserved first and last residue. Fields, in order: V gene, D gene, clone size, J gene, CDR3 protein, CDR3 DNA. A D gene is named only where the DNA matches it firmly. Part of the rows lack a size; the others show once, few, many or a class for expanded clones.

V: TRBV30
D: NA
size: few
J: TRBJ1-1
CDR3: CAWSPPRRAKNTEAFF
DNA: TGTGCCTGGAGTCCTCCCAGGCGTGCTAAGAACACTGAAGCTTTCTTT

V: TRBV5-4
D: NA
size: few
J: TRBJ2-5
CDR3: CASSFQVGTQYF
DNA: TGTGCCAGCAGCTTCCAGGTGGGGACCCAGTACTTC

V: TRBV2
D: TRBD2
size: few
J: TRBJ2-1
CDR3: CASSPGLAVNEQFF
DNA: TGTGCCAGCAGCCCGGGACTAGCAGTCAATGAGCAGTTCTTC

V: TRBV6-6
D: TRBD1
size: few
J: TRBJ2-2
CDR3: CASSYGGQGWTGELFF
DNA: TGTGCCAGCAGTTATGGTGGACAGGGGTGGACCGGGGAGCTGTTTTTT

V: TRBV7-2
D: TRBD2
size: few
J: TRBJ2-1
CDR3: CASSSDLTSGAYNEQFF
DNA: TGTGCCAGCAGCTCCGATCTGACTAGCGGGGCCTACAATGAGCAGTTCTTC

V: TRBV19
D: TRBD1
size: NA
J: TRBJ2-7
CDR3: CASSSRDSSYEQYF
DNA: TGTGCCAGTAGTAGCCGGGACAGCTCCTACGAGCAGTACTTC

V: TRBV4-1
D: TRBD2
size: NA
J: TRBJ2-2
CDR3: CASSPGGSPNTGELFF
DNA: TGCGCCAGCAGCCCGGGGGGTTCTCCGAACACCGGGGAGCTGTTTTTT

V: TRBV7-2
D: NA
size: NA
J: TRBJ2-7
CDR3: CASSVGGAATYEQYF
DNA: TGTGCCAGCAGCGTGGGGGGGGCTGCTACCTACGAGCAGTACTTC

V: TRBV7-2
D: NA
size: NA
J: TRBJ2-1
CDR3: CASSPSRVSGRYNEQFF
DNA: TGTGCCAGCAGCCCTAGCAGGGTTAGCGGCAGGTACAATGAGCAGTTCTTC

V: TRBV28
D: TRBD1
size: few
J: TRBJ1-2
CDR3: CASRLLTGTLLNYGYTF
DNA: TGTGCCAGCAGACTATTGACAGGGACTTTACTAAACTATGGCTACACCTTC

V: TRBV7-9
D: NA
size: few
J: TRBJ1-4
CDR3: CASSDHRLTNEKLFF
DNA: TGTGCCAGCAGCGATCACAGGCTGACTAATGAAAAACTGTTTTTT

V: TRBV7-2
D: TRBD2
size: few
J: TRBJ2-4
CDR3: CASRSLSGGTNIQYF
DNA: TGTGCCAGCAGATCCCTTTCGGGGGGGACAAACATTCAGTACTTC

V: TRBV5-1
D: NA
size: few
J: TRBJ1-1
CDR3: CASQDQGISTEAFF
DNA: TGCGCCAGCCAAGATCAGGGAATCTCGACTGAAGCTTTCTTT

V: TRBV5-4
D: NA
size: NA
J: TRBJ2-5
CDR3: CASSLGKGATQETQYF
DNA: TGTGCCAGCAGCTTGGGAAAGGGAGCCACTCAAGAGACCCAGTACTTC

V: TRBV7-7
D: TRBD1
size: few
J: TRBJ2-3
CDR3: CASSLGTGPTDTQYF
DNA: TGTGCCAGCAGCTTAGGGACAGGCCCCACAGATACGCAGTATTTT

V: TRBV6-5
D: NA
size: few
J: TRBJ2-2
CDR3: CASSGTKPNGELFF
DNA: TGTGCCAGCAGTGGGACAAAACCTAACGGGGAGCTGTTTTTT

V: TRBV7-2
D: TRBD2
size: few
J: TRBJ2-3
CDR3: CASSLSGWLGLAATDTQYF
DNA: TGTGCCAGCAGCTTAAGTGGGTGGTTGGGACTAGCGGCCACAGATACGCAGTATTTT

V: TRBV27
D: TRBD2
size: NA
J: TRBJ2-7
CDR3: CASSSLAGVSYEQYF
DNA: TGTGCCAGCAGTTCGCTAGCGGGGGTGTCCTACGAGCAGTACTTC

V: TRBV2
D: NA
size: NA
J: TRBJ2-3
CDR3: CASNLGDTQYF
DNA: TGTGCCAGCAATCTCGGGGATACGCAGTATTTT